The rows below give T cell receptor beta chains drawn from one sample of a study of T-cell reconstitution after alpha-beta-depleted transplantation in children. One entry per CDR3 protein, called by TCRdb with MiXCR from the PCR reads. The sample shows about 120,000 distinct CDR3 sequences, more than 20% of them seen only once. Sequenced material: PBMCs, mostly from graft donor cells, taken 180 days after TCRalphabeta/CD19-depleted stem cell transplant. These TCRs come from a male patient between 2 and 15 years old who had a stem cell transplant for chronic granulomatous disease, so the T cells may come from the graft donor. Each CDR3 is given with its conserved first and last residue. D genes are given only for firm matches. Clone size appears in some rows only: once, few, many, or a class for an expanded clone.

d_gene	len	abundance	v_gene	j_gene	CDR3aa	CDR3nt
TRBD2	13	few	TRBV5-1	TRBJ2-7	CASSFGRAYEQYF	TGCGCCAGCAGCTTCGGGAGGGCCTACGAGCAGTACTTC
TRBD1	16	few	TRBV9	TRBJ1-1	CASSQEKDRVNTEAFF	TGTGCCAGCAGCCAAGAGAAGGACAGGGTGAACACTGAAGCTTTCTTT
TRBD1	15	.	TRBV28	TRBJ2-7	CASSSTGTDYYEQYF	TGTGCCAGCAGTTCCACCGGGACAGATTACTACGAGCAGTACTTC
TRBD2	15	many	TRBV12-3/TRBV12-4	TRBJ2-1	CASTLSGRYYNEQFF	TGTGCCAGCACCCTTAGCGGGAGGTACTACAATGAGCAGTTCTTC
TRBD1	15	many	TRBV7-2	TRBJ2-3	CASSARDRGPDTQYF	TGTGCCAGCAGCGCCCGGGACAGGGGACCAGATACGCAGTATTTT
.	14	many	TRBV4-1	TRBJ2-1	CASSQVETRFEQFF	TGCGCCAGCAGCCAAGTTGAGACTAGGTTTGAGCAGTTCTTC
TRBD1	16	many	TRBV5-1	TRBJ1-4	CASSLGGQGEGEKLFF	TGCGCCAGCAGCTTGGGAGGACAGGGGGAAGGAGAAAAACTGTTTTTT
.	15	few	TRBV15	TRBJ2-2	CATSPRGGDTGELFF	TGTGCCACCAGCCCACGAGGGGGTGACACCGGGGAGCTGTTTTTT
TRBD2	11	many	TRBV20-1	TRBJ2-7	CSARVGGEQYF	TGCAGTGCTAGGGTGGGAGGGGAGCAGTACTTC
.	14	many	TRBV20-1	TRBJ2-7	CSASGRRGGYEQYF	TGCAGTGCTAGCGGTCGTAGAGGGGGCTACGAGCAGTACTTC
.	12	once	TRBV18	TRBJ2-7	CASSPRGSEQYF	TGTGCCAGCTCACCGCGGGGTTCCGAGCAGTACTTC
TRBD1	15	few	TRBV5-1	TRBJ1-1	CASSPYPGTGLGTFF	TGCGCCAGCAGCCCGTATCCCGGGACAGGGCTTGGGACTTTCTTT
.	16	.	TRBV7-2	TRBJ1-5	CASSLSRVVGNQPQHF	TGTGCCAGCAGCTTAAGCAGGGTAGTTGGCAATCAGCCCCAGCATTTT
.	14	few	TRBV20-1	TRBJ1-2	CSADPSGPPRGYTF	TGCAGTGCTGACCCATCGGGGCCCCCTCGGGGCTACACCTTC
TRBD2	17	few	TRBV9	TRBJ2-3	CASSLPLGGGPDYTQYF	TGTGCCAGCAGCCTTCCTCTGGGCGGGGGACCTGACTATACGCAGTATTTT
.	14	.	TRBV20-1	TRBJ2-7	CSVRGGGLLYEQYF	TGCAGTGTAAGAGGGGGAGGGCTTCTATACGAGCAGTACTTC
TRBD2	14	many	TRBV20-1	TRBJ2-1	CSASAGREPNEQFF	TGCAGTGCTAGTGCCGGGCGGGAGCCGAATGAGCAGTTCTTC
.	12	few	TRBV24-1	TRBJ2-1	CATSMGYNEQFF	TGTGCCACCAGTATGGGGTACAATGAGCAGTTCTTC
.	17	.	TRBV5-4	TRBJ1-2	CASSPGSRGAHSDGYTF	TGTGCCAGCAGTCCCGGTTCAAGGGGGGCGCATAGCGATGGCTACACCTTC
TRBD1	16	few	TRBV30	TRBJ1-2	CAWSRIPGTGNYGYTF	TGTGCCTGGAGTAGAATTCCCGGGACAGGGAACTATGGCTACACCTTC
.	13	many	TRBV20-1	TRBJ1-3	CSARGSVGNTIYF	TGCAGTGCTAGAGGGTCGGTTGGAAACACCATATATTTT
TRBD2	13	.	TRBV5-1	TRBJ2-1	CASRLAGAGEQFF	TGCGCCAGCAGGCTAGCGGGAGCCGGTGAGCAGTTCTTC
.	14	many	TRBV7-9	TRBJ2-7	CASRPTGTSYEQYF	TGTGCCAGCAGACCAACAGGGACCTCCTACGAGCAGTACTTC
TRBD1	14	many	TRBV20-1	TRBJ2-3	CSTEDRGMTDTQYF	TGCAGTACAGAGGACAGGGGAATGACAGATACGCAGTATTTT
TRBD2	13	.	TRBV10-3	TRBJ2-3	CAILAGGTDTQYF	TGTGCCATCTTAGCGGGGGGCACAGATACGCAGTATTTT
.	13	.	TRBV7-2	TRBJ2-7	CASSSQRAYEQYF	TGTGCCAGCAGCTCACAGCGGGCATACGAGCAGTACTTC
.	12	.	TRBV29-1	TRBJ1-2	CSVGGGAAGYTF	TGCAGCGTTGGAGGGGGGGCCGCTGGCTACACCTTC
.	19	once	TRBV12-3/TRBV12-4	TRBJ2-1	CASSPGTYPPLSSYNEQFF	TGTGCCAGCAGCCCCGGGACCTATCCTCCTTTGAGCTCCTACAATGAGCAGTTCTTC
.	15	.	TRBV5-1	TRBJ2-1	CASSLDGYSYNEQFF	TGCGCCAGCAGCTTGGACGGGTACTCCTACAATGAGCAGTTCTTC
TRBD1	13	many	TRBV29-1	TRBJ2-1	CSGKQGAYNEQFF	TGCAGCGGGAAACAGGGGGCCTACAATGAGCAGTTCTTC
.	13	many	TRBV12-3/TRBV12-4	TRBJ1-6	CASSLKGDSPLHF	TGTGCCAGCAGTCTTAAGGGGGATTCACCCCTCCACTTT
.	18	many	TRBV5-1	TRBJ2-4	CASSLDRVGSLQGNIQYF	TGCGCCAGCAGCTTGGATCGTGTGGGCTCACTTCAAGGGAACATTCAGTACTTC
.	12	many	TRBV20-1	TRBJ2-1	CSASKFDNEQFF	TGCAGTGCTAGTAAATTCGACAATGAGCAGTTCTTC
TRBD2	15	once	TRBV27	TRBJ2-3	CASSKSGTSPDTQYF	TGTGCCAGCAGTAAATCCGGGACTAGCCCAGATACGCAGTATTTT
.	13	few	TRBV7-2	TRBJ1-4	CASRPFLGEKLFF	TGTGCCAGCAGACCGTTTCTCGGTGAAAAACTGTTTTTT
.	14	.	TRBV12-3/TRBV12-4	TRBJ1-4	CASSLGLQGGKLFF	TGTGCCAGCAGTTTGGGTCTACAGGGAGGAAAACTGTTTTTT
.	12	.	TRBV7-9	TRBJ2-1	CASSYPGDEQFF	TGTGCCAGCAGCTACCCAGGGGATGAGCAGTTCTTC
.	12	many	TRBV5-6	TRBJ2-1	CASSSLGHEQFF	TGTGCCAGCAGCTCGCTAGGGCATGAGCAGTTCTTC
.	16	many	TRBV11-2	TRBJ1-4	CASSSEFGGVNEKLFF	TGTGCCAGCAGCTCCGAATTCGGGGGAGTTAATGAAAAACTGTTTTTT
.	10	few	TRBV20-1	TRBJ2-7	CSATTYEQYF	TGCAGTGCCACGACCTACGAGCAGTACTTC
.	14	many	TRBV10-3	TRBJ2-7	CAISPSGPSHEQYF	TGTGCCATCAGTCCCTCAGGTCCTTCCCACGAGCAGTACTTC
.	10	many	TRBV11-2	TRBJ2-3	CASSRATQYF	TGTGCCAGCAGCCGGGCCACGCAGTATTTT
.	15	many	TRBV4-1	TRBJ2-1	CASSQVAVVANEQFF	TGCGCCAGCAGCCAAGTGGCAGTAGTTGCGAATGAGCAGTTCTTC
TRBD2	17	.	TRBV29-1	TRBJ2-3	CSVVPLVAGPSTDTQYF	TGCAGCGTTGTCCCTTTGGTAGCGGGACCTAGCACAGATACGCAGTATTTT
TRBD2	16	once	TRBV7-3	TRBJ2-3	CASSSLAGASTDTQYF	TGTGCCAGCAGCTCACTAGCGGGGGCTAGCACAGATACGCAGTATTTT
TRBD1	14	many	TRBV12-3/TRBV12-4	TRBJ1-5	CASSLTGSNQPQHF	TGTGCCAGCAGTTTGACAGGGAGCAATCAGCCCCAGCATTTT
TRBD2	18	many	TRBV5-1	TRBJ2-3	CASSFGAPSGGRTDTQYF	TGCGCCAGCAGCTTTGGGGCTCCTAGCGGGGGCCGCACAGATACGCAGTATTTT
TRBD1	16	few	TRBV20-1	TRBJ2-1	CSASPDRESWDNEQFF	TGCAGTGCTAGCCCGGACAGGGAAAGCTGGGACAATGAGCAGTTCTTC
TRBD1	13	.	TRBV7-3	TRBJ1-2	CASSFGQGNGYTF	TGTGCCAGCAGCTTCGGACAGGGGAACGGCTACACCTTC
TRBD1	12	many	TRBV20-1	TRBJ2-7	CSAHRDSYEQYF	TGCAGTGCTCACCGGGACAGCTACGAGCAGTACTTC
.	12	many	TRBV5-1	TRBJ2-1	CASSFQEGEQFF	TGCGCCAGCAGCTTCCAAGAGGGCGAGCAGTTCTTC
TRBD2	15	.	TRBV5-1	TRBJ2-7	CASRQLAGSTYEQYF	TGCGCCAGCAGGCAGCTAGCGGGGAGTACCTACGAGCAGTACTTC
.	13	.	TRBV15	TRBJ2-4	CATSTEPKNIQYF	TGTGCCACCAGCACCGAGCCGAAAAACATTCAGTACTTC
.	14	many	TRBV5-1	TRBJ1-1	CASSLKGQNTEAFF	TGCGCCAGCAGCTTGAAGGGGCAGAACACTGAAGCTTTCTTT
TRBD1	15	.	TRBV20-1	TRBJ1-6	CSAGRTGYHNSPLHF	TGCAGTGCTGGCCGGACAGGGTATCATAATTCACCCCTCCACTTT
.	16	many	TRBV12-3/TRBV12-4	TRBJ1-5	CASSAPEDTSNQPQHF	TGTGCCAGCAGTGCCCCGGAGGACACCAGCAATCAGCCCCAGCATTTT
.	13	few	TRBV7-8	TRBJ2-7	CASGLRTSYEQYF	TGTGCGAGCGGTTTGAGAACGAGCTACGAGCAGTACTTC